Listed below are T cell receptor beta chains from one sample, sequenced in a study of read filtering for tumor transcriptome and immune sequencing. TCRdb called the reads again in MiXCR, with one record for every CDR3 protein. The table records roughly 18,000 distinct CDR3 sequences, approximately 20% of them present only once. Material for sequencing was a population of CD138-negative cells sorted from bone marrow. Receptors originate from a donor at least 40 years old with multiple myeloma. CDR3s include the opening cysteine and the closing phenylalanine or tryptophan. The order of the fields is CDR3 protein, CDR3 DNA, J gene, D gene, clone size, V gene. The D gene is left open where the match is weak. The listing skips clone size in some rows; elsewhere it reads once, few, many or a size class.

CDR3 protein: CASSGRDTRYEQYF
CDR3 DNA: TGTGCCAGCAGTGGTAGGGACACCAGATACGAGCAGTACTTC
J gene: TRBJ2-7
D gene: NA
clone size: many
V gene: TRBV2

CDR3 protein: CASSIGTADEKLFF
CDR3 DNA: TGTGCCAGTAGTATTGGGACAGCGGATGAAAAACTGTTTTTT
J gene: TRBJ1-4
D gene: TRBD1
clone size: few
V gene: TRBV19

CDR3 protein: CASTYGGGTGELFF
CDR3 DNA: TGTGCCAGCACTTACGGGGGGGGGACCGGGGAGCTGTTTTTT
J gene: TRBJ2-2
D gene: TRBD2
clone size: NA
V gene: TRBV6-2/TRBV6-3

CDR3 protein: CASSLASHPSSYEQYF
CDR3 DNA: TGCGCCAGCAGCTTGGCCTCTCATCCCTCCTCCTACGAGCAGTACTTC
J gene: TRBJ2-7
D gene: NA
clone size: medium-sized
V gene: TRBV5-1

CDR3 protein: CASSLGLEVTDTQYF
CDR3 DNA: TGTGCCAGCAGCTTGGGACTAGAGGTCACAGATACGCAGTATTTT
J gene: TRBJ2-3
D gene: TRBD2
clone size: many
V gene: TRBV11-2

CDR3 protein: CASTQAGMPYNEQFF
CDR3 DNA: TGTGCCAGCACCCAGGCAGGGATGCCCTACAATGAGCAGTTCTTC
J gene: TRBJ2-1
D gene: NA
clone size: many
V gene: TRBV13

CDR3 protein: CASSEDGGIYEQYF
CDR3 DNA: TGTGCCAGCAGTGAGGACGGCGGGATCTACGAGCAGTACTTC
J gene: TRBJ2-7
D gene: NA
clone size: many
V gene: TRBV2

CDR3 protein: CASSFNSDNYEQYF
CDR3 DNA: TGTGCCAGCAGTTTCAACAGTGATAACTACGAGCAGTACTTC
J gene: TRBJ2-7
D gene: NA
clone size: many
V gene: TRBV28

CDR3 protein: CSAPNLAGGVEQFF
CDR3 DNA: TGCAGTGCTCCAAATCTAGCGGGAGGAGTTGAGCAGTTCTTC
J gene: TRBJ2-1
D gene: TRBD2
clone size: many
V gene: TRBV20-1

CDR3 protein: CASSLWRAPQAFF
CDR3 DNA: TGTGCCAGCAGTTTATGGCGAGCCCCGCAAGCTTTCTTT
J gene: TRBJ1-1
D gene: NA
clone size: many
V gene: TRBV28

CDR3 protein: CATSSFEGLTGELFF
CDR3 DNA: TGTGCCACCAGCAGCTTTGAGGGGTTGACCGGGGAGCTGTTTTTT
J gene: TRBJ2-2
D gene: NA
clone size: many
V gene: TRBV15

CDR3 protein: CATSDRRSSGQETQYF
CDR3 DNA: TGTGCCACCAGTGATAGAAGGTCTAGCGGACAAGAGACCCAGTACTTC
J gene: TRBJ2-5
D gene: TRBD2
clone size: many
V gene: TRBV24-1

CDR3 protein: CAISDHRGSGYNEQFF
CDR3 DNA: TGTGCCATCAGTGATCACCGCGGGAGTGGATACAATGAGCAGTTCTTC
J gene: TRBJ2-1
D gene: TRBD2
clone size: NA
V gene: TRBV10-3

CDR3 protein: CASRSLKLYGNQPQHF
CDR3 DNA: TGTGCCAGCAGGAGCCTGAAACTTTATGGCAATCAGCCCCAGCATTTT
J gene: TRBJ1-5
D gene: NA
clone size: many
V gene: TRBV27

CDR3 protein: CASSGPGLDSNQPQHF
CDR3 DNA: TGTGCCAGCAGCGGGCCCGGGCTGGATAGCAATCAGCCCCAGCATTTT
J gene: TRBJ1-5
D gene: NA
clone size: many
V gene: TRBV5-6

CDR3 protein: CASSSARGQGGADTQYF
CDR3 DNA: TGTGCCAGCAGTTCCGCGAGAGGACAGGGTGGCGCAGATACGCAGTATTTT
J gene: TRBJ2-3
D gene: TRBD1
clone size: many
V gene: TRBV6-5

CDR3 protein: CASSSLSGGLTDTQYF
CDR3 DNA: TGTGCCAGCAGTTCCCTATCGGGAGGGCTAACAGATACGCAGTATTTT
J gene: TRBJ2-3
D gene: TRBD2
clone size: NA
V gene: TRBV6-1

CDR3 protein: CASSSVTHGEQFF
CDR3 DNA: TGTGCCAGCAGTTCGGTCACTCACGGGGAGCAGTTCTTC
J gene: TRBJ2-1
D gene: NA
clone size: many
V gene: TRBV6-5

CDR3 protein: CASSPTTDSDIQYF
CDR3 DNA: TGTGCCAGTAGTCCCACGACAGACTCCGACATTCAGTACTTC
J gene: TRBJ2-4
D gene: NA
clone size: many
V gene: TRBV19

CDR3 protein: CASSYLGTSGHNEQFF
CDR3 DNA: TGTGCCAGCAGCTATCTCGGGACTAGCGGGCACAATGAGCAGTTCTTC
J gene: TRBJ2-1
D gene: TRBD2
clone size: NA
V gene: TRBV11-2

CDR3 protein: CSVDLRRGAAQNEQYF
CDR3 DNA: TGCAGCGTTGATCTAAGGAGGGGGGCTGCCCAGAACGAGCAGTACTTC
J gene: TRBJ2-7
D gene: NA
clone size: NA
V gene: TRBV29-1

CDR3 protein: CSAVGLAGPLTDTQYF
CDR3 DNA: TGCAGTGCAGTTGGACTAGCGGGACCCCTCACAGATACGCAGTATTTT
J gene: TRBJ2-3
D gene: TRBD2
clone size: many
V gene: TRBV20-1

CDR3 protein: CASSLGGAGVIVRADEQFF
CDR3 DNA: TGTGCCAGCAGCTTGGGAGGGGCGGGAGTAATTGTTAGGGCAGATGAGCAGTTCTTC
J gene: TRBJ2-1
D gene: TRBD2
clone size: few
V gene: TRBV7-2

CDR3 protein: CASSPGQGRSTDTQYF
CDR3 DNA: TGTGCCAGCAGTCCGGGACAGGGGAGAAGCACAGATACGCAGTATTTT
J gene: TRBJ2-3
D gene: TRBD1
clone size: few
V gene: TRBV6-5

CDR3 protein: CASRQYGTENTEAFF
CDR3 DNA: TGTGCCAGCAGGCAGTACGGGACAGAGAACACTGAAGCTTTCTTT
J gene: TRBJ1-1
D gene: TRBD1
clone size: few
V gene: TRBV12-3/TRBV12-4

CDR3 protein: CASSLQGSEGYTF
CDR3 DNA: TGCGCCAGCAGCTTACAGGGATCAGAAGGCTACACCTTC
J gene: TRBJ1-2
D gene: NA
clone size: many
V gene: TRBV5-1

CDR3 protein: CSARAVSSDEQLF
CDR3 DNA: TGCAGTGCTAGAGCGGTTAGCTCGGATGAGCAGCTCTTC
J gene: TRBJ2-1
D gene: NA
clone size: many
V gene: TRBV20-1

CDR3 protein: CACSFRDAGTGAFF
CDR3 DNA: TGCGCCTGCAGTTTCAGGGATGCGGGGACTGGAGCTTTCTTT
J gene: TRBJ1-1
D gene: NA
clone size: once
V gene: TRBV5-1

CDR3 protein: CASSAKSYGTGAGANVLTF
CDR3 DNA: TGTGCCAGCAGCGCCAAATCCTACGGGACAGGGGCTGGGGCCAACGTCCTGACTTTC
J gene: TRBJ2-6
D gene: TRBD1
clone size: many
V gene: TRBV6-1

CDR3 protein: CASSLAGTGGTEAFF
CDR3 DNA: TGCGCCAGCAGCCTAGCCGGGACAGGGGGCACTGAAGCTTTCTTT
J gene: TRBJ1-1
D gene: TRBD1
clone size: few
V gene: TRBV4-1

CDR3 protein: CSVAQLSSGREDEQYF
CDR3 DNA: TGCAGCGTTGCCCAGTTGAGTAGCGGGAGGGAGGACGAGCAGTACTTC
J gene: TRBJ2-7
D gene: TRBD2
clone size: many
V gene: TRBV29-1

CDR3 protein: CASSRTTGGSQPQHF
CDR3 DNA: TGTGCCAGCAGCCGTACGACAGGGGGGAGTCAGCCCCAGCATTTT
J gene: TRBJ1-5
D gene: TRBD1
clone size: many
V gene: TRBV28

CDR3 protein: CSAASGQGSETQYF
CDR3 DNA: TGCAGTGCTGCCTCTGGACAGGGGTCAGAGACCCAGTACTTC
J gene: TRBJ2-5
D gene: TRBD1
clone size: many
V gene: TRBV20-1

CDR3 protein: CASSLGLAGVYNEQFF
CDR3 DNA: TGTGCCAGCAGCTTAGGCCTAGCGGGAGTCTACAATGAGCAGTTCTTC
J gene: TRBJ2-1
D gene: TRBD2
clone size: few
V gene: TRBV13

CDR3 protein: CSVSPTGVDTGELFF
CDR3 DNA: TGCAGCGTTAGTCCGACAGGGGTAGACACCGGGGAGCTGTTTTTT
J gene: TRBJ2-2
D gene: TRBD1
clone size: many
V gene: TRBV29-1

CDR3 protein: CASSNPNEQFF
CDR3 DNA: TGTGCCAGCAGCAACCCGAATGAGCAGTTCTTC
J gene: TRBJ2-1
D gene: NA
clone size: many
V gene: TRBV7-9

CDR3 protein: CATRTDSSTGELFF
CDR3 DNA: TGTGCCACCCGGACGGACTCTAGCACCGGGGAGCTGTTTTTT
J gene: TRBJ2-2
D gene: NA
clone size: many
V gene: TRBV12-3/TRBV12-4

CDR3 protein: CASSFWLAGSDTQYF
CDR3 DNA: TGTGCCAGCAGTTTTTGGCTAGCGGGATCAGATACGCAGTATTTT
J gene: TRBJ2-3
D gene: TRBD2
clone size: medium-sized
V gene: TRBV12-3/TRBV12-4

CDR3 protein: CASSPTMAEQFF
CDR3 DNA: TGTGCCAGCAGCCCTACGATGGCTGAGCAGTTCTTC
J gene: TRBJ2-1
D gene: NA
clone size: many
V gene: TRBV5-4

CDR3 protein: CSAFKREGYEQYF
CDR3 DNA: TGCAGTGCATTTAAGCGGGAGGGATACGAGCAGTACTTC
J gene: TRBJ2-7
D gene: TRBD2
clone size: many
V gene: TRBV20-1

CDR3 protein: CASSTTVYEQYF
CDR3 DNA: TGTGCCAGCAGTACCACGGTCTACGAGCAGTACTTC
J gene: TRBJ2-7
D gene: NA
clone size: many
V gene: TRBV12-3/TRBV12-4

CDR3 protein: CASSPGGPNYNEQFF
CDR3 DNA: TGTGCCAGCAGCCCGGGGGGACCAAACTACAATGAGCAGTTCTTC
J gene: TRBJ2-1
D gene: TRBD2
clone size: many
V gene: TRBV6-5

CDR3 protein: CASQTFAGHNTGELFF
CDR3 DNA: TGTGCCAGCCAGACCTTCGCCGGACACAACACCGGGGAGCTGTTTTTT
J gene: TRBJ2-2
D gene: NA
clone size: NA
V gene: TRBV6-5

CDR3 protein: CASSPEGGGRETQYF
CDR3 DNA: TGTGCCAGCAGCCCGGAGGGGGGGGGAAGAGAGACCCAGTACTTC
J gene: TRBJ2-5
D gene: NA
clone size: NA
V gene: TRBV5-6

CDR3 protein: CASSEPGQGYEQYF
CDR3 DNA: TGTGCCAGCAGCGAACCCGGACAGGGGTACGAGCAGTACTTC
J gene: TRBJ2-7
D gene: TRBD1
clone size: NA
V gene: TRBV7-6

CDR3 protein: CASSETGGDYEQYF
CDR3 DNA: TGTGCCAGCAGCGAAACGGGGGGAGACTACGAGCAGTACTTC
J gene: TRBJ2-7
D gene: TRBD2
clone size: NA
V gene: TRBV9

CDR3 protein: CASRGGFGPTYEQYF
CDR3 DNA: TGTGCCAGCAGGGGGGGATTCGGGCCAACCTACGAGCAGTACTTC
J gene: TRBJ2-7
D gene: NA
clone size: medium-sized
V gene: TRBV28

CDR3 protein: CAIKREGEYEQYF
CDR3 DNA: TGTGCCATCAAGCGGGAAGGGGAGTACGAGCAGTACTTC
J gene: TRBJ2-7
D gene: TRBD2
clone size: many
V gene: TRBV28

CDR3 protein: CASSGTGTSSHEQYF
CDR3 DNA: TGTGCCAGCAGCGGCACCGGGACTAGCAGCCACGAGCAGTACTTC
J gene: TRBJ2-7
D gene: TRBD2
clone size: many
V gene: TRBV5-4

CDR3 protein: CSVVRETPYNEQFF
CDR3 DNA: TGCAGCGTTGTAAGGGAGACGCCCTACAATGAGCAGTTCTTC
J gene: TRBJ2-1
D gene: NA
clone size: many
V gene: TRBV29-1

CDR3 protein: CASSFERTPGEEQYF
CDR3 DNA: TGTGCCAGCAGCTTCGAAAGGACACCCGGTGAAGAGCAGTACTTC
J gene: TRBJ2-7
D gene: NA
clone size: NA
V gene: TRBV11-1